Reported below is one TCR beta chain. Its matching antigen is unknown. The CDR3 covers 11 residues. Trimming pared 6 bases from V and 5 bases from J, leaving 8 bases between. The germline CDR1 and CDR2 sequences are KGHSH and LQKENI. The data were obtained in a study of cytomegalovirus exposure and HLA in healthy donors. Points from the study as a whole: In an earlier analysis, most TCR beta V segments were productive about 90% or about 30% of the time. A later analysis linked a missense variant in DCLRE1C to the trimming of TCR beta V and J genes. The later analysis indicated that the majority of CMV-associated TCR beta chains appeared HLA-restricted. TCR beta chains numbering more than 150 were designated cytomegalovirus-associated.

The study ran its PCR with 60 Vbeta and 13 Jbeta primers. The table came from immunoSEQ multiplex PCR; TCRdb's copy has only in-frame clones and leaves some out. The data show 80,000 to 100,000 clones, around 77% seen once. The specimen was PBMCs. This receptor was obtained from a man aged 35 to 55 in good health and CMV-seronegative. This sequence joins TRBV18 and TRBJ2-7, with D hard to call. The CDR3 DNA sequence: TGTGCCAGCTCTTCGAACAACGAGCAGTACTTC. Protein sequence: CASSSNNEQYF.